This T cell receptor beta chain appears in the sequencing data of a study of shared clonotypes between healthy human individuals (dated by TCRdb to between 2020 and 2021). A note on the overall study: The cohort comprised two women and a few men aged 18 to 49 years. Per donor, leukapheresis produced somewhere between about 0.9 and 9.5 billion PBMCs. To increase sequencing depth and limit assay-specific biases, different laboratories used diverse techniques to prepare libraries and sequence TCR repertoires. Blood TCR repertoires of about 5 healthy adults were deeply sequenced to estimate repertoire size and the extent of clonotype sharing between individuals.

The CDR3, cysteine through phenylalanine, is 15 amino acids long. Of all the DNA, just the CDR3 is kept, 45 bases in frame from base 1. Trimming removed 4 bases from V and 4 bases from J; the gene matches leave 4 bases unexplained. The germline V gene (reference sequence) provides CDR1 LNHDA and CDR2 SQIVND. This clone came up once. Its antigen is not yet known. The record has no base qualities; no much larger clone is one base away. The investigation overall reported the following: Pairwise subsampling led to the expectation that sequencing depth would affect the degree of clonotype sharing among donors. Sampling was restricted to blood, and TCR repertoires in tissue are likely to differ from TCR repertoires in blood. Because the study included a small number of donors, the genetic and exposure-history diversity represented was limited.

The donors were healthy, HIV-negative adults who had no recently reported acute infections or vaccinations. Every donor was a Caucasian adult residing in Nashville, Tennessee, USA. For unsorted samples, 90 million or so PBMCs were counted and genomic DNA was extracted with the QIAamp DNA Blood Mini kit. Blood was obtained by leukapheresis, after which PBMCs were separated by Ficoll-Histopaque density gradient centrifugation and cryopreserved in liquid nitrogen vapor phase. Using the deep immunoSEQ assay, multiplex PCR amplified TCR CDR3 regions from genomic DNA. Genomic DNA extracted from each cell subset was distributed evenly over all wells of several immunoSEQ 96-well plates, and each plate served as one replicate. For unsorted PBMC, each replicate PCR was loaded with 250 to 300 ng genomic DNA, equivalent to around 30,000 T cell genomes. Unsorted PBMC genomic DNA was sequenced across ten immunoSEQ deep assay plates. The purified libraries were quantified using a Qubit 3.0 fluorometer, sized with a Bioanalyzer 2100, and then quantified again using the KAPA Library Quantification kit. Every immunoSEQ 96-well plate was sequenced on a separate single-read 150-cycle Illumina NextSeq 550 flow cell. On the authors' methods: Because the immunoSEQ output included only junctional sequences and no quality scores, the filtering could not be the same as the filtering used for full-length reads. Sequences were annotated with PyIR, a Python wrapper for IgBLAST v1.9, using IMGT germline references to assign V/J genes and CDR3. Reads were filtered out if the reads had weak V/J assignments (E-value above 1e-6), no CDR3, stop codons, out-of-frame junctions, or ambiguous translated residues. A V3J clonotype was defined by an identical inferred V gene, J gene, and CDR3 amino acid sequence. The percentage overlap between two repertoires was calculated by dividing the number of shared unique clonotypes by the size of the smaller repertoire. Repertoire richness was assessed with RTK rarefaction, the Chao1 estimator, and Recon v2.1 estimates of unobserved clonotypes. TCRdb's version of the immuneACCESS table is confined to in-frame rearrangements and falls short of the full clone set. An unresolved V gene accounts for under half of the shortfall where checked; the remainder is of unknown origin. V, J and clone size are those of that table, while D and trimming were read from the DNA. Counted in this sample were 470,000 or so clones; roughly 80% of them appeared once. Roughly an eighth of the sample is held by the ten biggest clonotypes.

The V gene is TRBV19 and the J gene is TRBJ2-4, and TRBD2 matches 10 of the central bases. The receptor comes from a woman in her thirties or forties in good health. Some clones in this sample may be carry-over from other donors' samples. Sequenced input: PBMCs. The nucleotides are TGTGCCAGTAGTAGGATACTAGCGGGAAAAAACATTCAGTACTTC. This gives the protein CASSRILAGKNIQYF.